This TCR beta chain was sequenced during a study of shared clonotypes between healthy human individuals. Findings and caveats of the study: Sampling used blood alone; tissue repertoires probably differ. Between four donors, naive CD4 clonotypes were shared at a level of about 5%.

Under the authors' procedure: As immunoSEQ supplied junction-only sequences (without quality scores), filtering differed. TCRdb's table, derived via immunoSEQ multiplex PCR, lists solely in-frame clones and lacks some. V and J calls and clone size are those listed in that table; D and trimming were worked out from the DNA. The sample includes approximately 2,000,000 clones, around 93% of them seen just once. On this clone itself: Antigen specificity is unknown.

CD45RO-negative, CCR7-selected cells formed the naive CD8 fraction, which excluded terminally differentiated effector memory CD45RA+ cells. V was cut by 6 bases and J by 2 bases, with 20 bases left in between. In germline, CDR1 is SQVTM, CDR2 ANQGSEA. This CDR3 spans 15 amino acids. The V and J genes are TRBV29-1 and TRBJ2-7; D is unclear. Sequencing input: naive CD8+ T cells from PBMCs. This TCR was sampled from a man aged 18 to 30 in good health. Some clones in this sample may be carry-over from other donors' samples. This CDR3 reads CSVITDWGLTYEQYF. As DNA, the CDR3 is TGCAGCGTCATCACTGACTGGGGTCTCACCTACGAGCAGTACTTC.